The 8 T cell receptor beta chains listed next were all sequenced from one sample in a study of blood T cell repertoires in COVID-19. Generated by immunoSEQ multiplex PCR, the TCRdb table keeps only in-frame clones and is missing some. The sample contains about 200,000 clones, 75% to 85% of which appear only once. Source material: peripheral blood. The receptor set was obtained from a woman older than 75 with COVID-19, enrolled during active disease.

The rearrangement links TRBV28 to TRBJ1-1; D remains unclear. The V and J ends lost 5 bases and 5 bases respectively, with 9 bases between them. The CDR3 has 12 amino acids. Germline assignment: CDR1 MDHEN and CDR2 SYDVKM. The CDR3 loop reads CASSPSKTEAFF. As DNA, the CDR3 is TGTGCCAGCAGTCCCAGTAAAACTGAAGCTTTCTTT. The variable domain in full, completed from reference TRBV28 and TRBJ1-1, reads DVKVTQSSRYLVKRTGEKVFLECVQDMDHENMFWYRQDPGLGLRLIYFSYDVKMKEKGDIPEGYSVSREKKERFSLILESASTNQTSMYLCASSPSKTEAFFGQGTRLTVV.

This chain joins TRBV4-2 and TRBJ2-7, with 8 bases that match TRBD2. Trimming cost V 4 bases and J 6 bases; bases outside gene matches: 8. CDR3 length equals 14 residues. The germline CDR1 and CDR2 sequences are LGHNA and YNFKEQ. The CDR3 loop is CASSLAGGPSEQYF. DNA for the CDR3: TGTGCCAGCAGCCTGGCGGGAGGCCCCAGCGAGCAGTACTTC.

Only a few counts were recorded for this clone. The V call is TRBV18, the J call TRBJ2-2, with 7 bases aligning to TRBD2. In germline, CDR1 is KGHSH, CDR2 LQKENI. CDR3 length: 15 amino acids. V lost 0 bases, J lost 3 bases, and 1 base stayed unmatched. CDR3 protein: CASSPPGRDTGELFF. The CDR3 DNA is TGTGCCAGCTCACCACCAGGGAGGGACACCGGGGAGCTGTTTTTT.

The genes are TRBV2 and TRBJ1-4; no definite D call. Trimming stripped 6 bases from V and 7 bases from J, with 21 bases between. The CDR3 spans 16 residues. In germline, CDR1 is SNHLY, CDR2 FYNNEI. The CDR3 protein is CASRRTERVGGEKLFF. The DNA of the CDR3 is TGTGCCAGCAGGCGTACTGAACGTGTAGGCGGTGAAAAACTGTTTTTT.

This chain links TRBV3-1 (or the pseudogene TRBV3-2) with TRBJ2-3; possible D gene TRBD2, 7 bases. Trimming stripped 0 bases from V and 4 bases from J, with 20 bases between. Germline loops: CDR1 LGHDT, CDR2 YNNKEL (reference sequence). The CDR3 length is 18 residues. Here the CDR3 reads CASSQDIPGGGLADTQYF. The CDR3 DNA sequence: TGTGCCAGCAGCCAAGATATCCCCGGCGGGGGCCTCGCAGATACGCAGTATTTT.

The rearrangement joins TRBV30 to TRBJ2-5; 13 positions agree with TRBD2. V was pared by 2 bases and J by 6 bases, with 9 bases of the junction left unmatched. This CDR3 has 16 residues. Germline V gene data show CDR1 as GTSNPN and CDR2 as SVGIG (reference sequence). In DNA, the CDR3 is TGTGCCTGGAGTCTCCCTCGGACTAGCGGGAGTAAGACCCAGTACTTC. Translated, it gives CAWSLPRTSGSKTQYF.

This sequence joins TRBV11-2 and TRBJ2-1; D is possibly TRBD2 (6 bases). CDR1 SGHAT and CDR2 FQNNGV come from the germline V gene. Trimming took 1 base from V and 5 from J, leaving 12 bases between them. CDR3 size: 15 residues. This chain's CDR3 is CASSLATSRHNEQFF. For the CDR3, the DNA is TGTGCCAGCAGCTTAGCTACTAGCCGGCACAATGAGCAGTTCTTC.

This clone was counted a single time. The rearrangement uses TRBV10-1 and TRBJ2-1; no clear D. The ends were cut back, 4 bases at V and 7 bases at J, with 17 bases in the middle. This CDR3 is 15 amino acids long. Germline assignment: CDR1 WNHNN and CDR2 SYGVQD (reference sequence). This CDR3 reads CASSVFAAGPNEQFF. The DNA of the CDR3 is TGCGCCAGCAGTGTTTTTGCCGCCGGTCCGAATGAGCAGTTCTTC.